This T cell receptor (beta chain) was profiled in a study of Graves' ophthalmopathy and Graves' hyperthyroidism. General observations from the study: Ophthalmopathy and stable hyperthyroidism were discriminated by a 13-signature model, with about 91% sensitivity and approximately 77% specificity. Clonotypes were expanded in thyroid at above 0.001 frequency, and most also appeared in blood.

Exclusion criteria comprised other autoimmune diseases, uncontrolled infections, pregnancy or lactation in patients. This clonotype came up many times. What it binds is not known. Using RNA transcripts, the TCR beta CDR3 regions were amplified. RT-PCR was first run with HTBI primers, then multiplex PCR in a second round. Each CDR3 protein is one row after TCRdb ran MiXCR on the multiplex PCR reads. The table includes roughly 1.1 million distinct CDR3 sequences, around a third detected once. Between the trimmed V and J ends, which lost 7 bases and 4 bases, there was a span of 7 bases. The germline gives CDR1 MNHEY, CDR2 SVGAGI. This CDR3 spans 11 amino acids.

The TCR sequence derives from an adult man with Graves' hyperthyroidism. Sequenced sample: peripheral blood or thyroid tissue (not recorded which). The chain is built from TRBV6-5 and TRBJ1-2; D unclear. The chain's CDR3 is CASISSYGYTF. DNA of the CDR3: TGTGCCAGCATTAGCAGCTATGGCTACACCTTC.